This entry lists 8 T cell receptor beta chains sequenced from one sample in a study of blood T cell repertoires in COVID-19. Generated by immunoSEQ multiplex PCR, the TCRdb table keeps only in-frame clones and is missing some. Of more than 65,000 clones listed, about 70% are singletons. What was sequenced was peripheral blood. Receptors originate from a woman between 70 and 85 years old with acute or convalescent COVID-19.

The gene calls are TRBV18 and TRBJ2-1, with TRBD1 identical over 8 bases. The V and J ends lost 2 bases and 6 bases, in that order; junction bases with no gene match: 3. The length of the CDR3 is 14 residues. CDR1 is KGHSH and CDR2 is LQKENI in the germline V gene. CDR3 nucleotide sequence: TGTGCCAGCTCACCAATAACAGGGGGCAATGAGCAGTTCTTC. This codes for CASSPITGGNEQFF.

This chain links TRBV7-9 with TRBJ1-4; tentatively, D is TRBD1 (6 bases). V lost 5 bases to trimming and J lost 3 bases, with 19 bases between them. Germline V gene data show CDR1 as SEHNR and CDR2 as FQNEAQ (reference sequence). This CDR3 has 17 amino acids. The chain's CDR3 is CASSRDTGKGANEKLFF. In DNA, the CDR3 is TGTGCCAGCAGCCGAGACACAGGGAAAGGAGCTAATGAAAAACTGTTTTTT.

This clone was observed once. The CDR3 here is CASSYSSRGQTEAFF. CDR3 sequence (DNA): TGTGCCAGCAGTTACTCTTCCAGGGGGCAGACTGAAGCTTTCTTT. The chain couples TRBV6-6 to TRBJ1-1; 8 bases fit TRBD1. Germline V gene data show CDR1 as MNHNY and CDR2 as SVGAGI (reference sequence). This CDR3 is 15 amino acids long. The trim removed 0 bases at V and 5 bases at J, leaving 5 bases unmatched.

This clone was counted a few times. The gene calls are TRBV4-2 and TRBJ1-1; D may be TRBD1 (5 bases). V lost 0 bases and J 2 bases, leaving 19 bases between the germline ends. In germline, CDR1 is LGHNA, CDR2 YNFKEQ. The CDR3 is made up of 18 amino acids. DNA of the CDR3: TGTGCCAGCAGCCAAGATTTGGGGGGTGAGGGAGATAACACTGAAGCTTTCTTT. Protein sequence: CASSQDLGGEGDNTEAFF.

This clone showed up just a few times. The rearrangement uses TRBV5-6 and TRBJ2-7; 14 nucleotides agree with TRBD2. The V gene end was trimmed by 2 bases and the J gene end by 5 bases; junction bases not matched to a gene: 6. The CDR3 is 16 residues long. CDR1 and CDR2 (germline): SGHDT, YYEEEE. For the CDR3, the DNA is TGTGCCAGCAGCTTTATGACTAGCGGGAGGGCCAACGAGCAGTACTTC. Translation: CASSFMTSGRANEQYF.

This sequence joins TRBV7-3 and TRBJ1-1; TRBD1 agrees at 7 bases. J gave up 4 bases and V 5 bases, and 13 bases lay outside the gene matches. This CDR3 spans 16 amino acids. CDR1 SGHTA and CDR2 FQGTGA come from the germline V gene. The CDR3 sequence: CASSPAGTVIFTEAFF. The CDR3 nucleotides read TGTGCCAGCAGCCCAGCCGGGACAGTGATTTTCACTGAAGCTTTCTTT. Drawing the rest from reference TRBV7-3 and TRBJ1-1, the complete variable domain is GAGVSQTPSNKVTEKGKYVELRCDPISGHTALYWYRQSLGQGPEFLIYFQGTGAADDSGLPNDRFFAVRPEGSVSTLKIQRTERGDSAVYLCASSPAGTVIFTEAFFGQGTRLTVV.

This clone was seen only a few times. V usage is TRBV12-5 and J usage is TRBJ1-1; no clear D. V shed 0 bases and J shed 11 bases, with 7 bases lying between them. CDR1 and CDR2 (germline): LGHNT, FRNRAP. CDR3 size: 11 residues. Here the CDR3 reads CASGLVQAAFF. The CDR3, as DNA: TGTGCTAGTGGTTTGGTCCAAGCGGCTTTCTTT.

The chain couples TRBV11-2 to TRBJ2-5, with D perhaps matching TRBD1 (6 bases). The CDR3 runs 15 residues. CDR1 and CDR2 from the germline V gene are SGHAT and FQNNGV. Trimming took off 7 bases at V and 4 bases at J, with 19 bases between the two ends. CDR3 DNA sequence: TGTGCCAGCAAAAACCCATACAGGGCCCGAGAGACCCAGTACTTC. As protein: CASKNPYRARETQYF.